What follows are 28 T cell receptor beta chains derived from one specimen sequenced in a study of glioma-infiltrating T cells. The iRepertoire nested amplicon-rescue multiplex PCR amplified TCR alpha and beta CDR3s from RNA. TCRdb re-derived calls from the multiplex PCR reads in MiXCR, one entry per CDR3 protein. This table has around 390,000 distinct CDR3 sequences, 41% appearing once. Sample: glioma tissue, nonneoplastic brain tissue, or PBMCs (not recorded which). The receptors shown here come from a human donor with low-grade glioma or glioblastoma, undergoing nonglioma brain surgery, or in good health (not recorded which).

As regards this clonotype: A much larger clonotype is one base distant, so this may be a read error. The rearrangement joins TRBV27 to TRBJ2-7, with D unclear. In germline, CDR1 is MNHEY, CDR2 SMNVEV (reference sequence). V was pared by 6 bases and J by 3 bases, with 15 bases between. This CDR3 region has 14 residues. The CDR3 DNA reads TGTGCCAGCAGGCCGCTCAAGGTTGGCTACGAGCAGTACTTC. Translating it yields CASRPLKVGYEQYF.

The V gene is TRBV4-3, the J gene TRBJ1-3; 7 bases fit TRBD1. The CDR3 is made up of 14 amino acids. Germline values: CDR1 LGHNA, CDR2 YSLEER. With 6 bases clipped from V and 0 bases from J, the junction kept 2 bases outside the gene matches. CDR3: CASRDRLSGNTIYF. In nucleotides, the CDR3 is TGCGCCAGCAGGGACAGGCTCTCTGGAAACACCATATATTTT.

This clonotype was detected a few times. The CDR3 reads CASSPRLAGVTYNEQFF. CDR3 nucleotides: TGTGCCAGCAGCCCGCGACTAGCGGGAGTCACCTACAATGAGCAGTTCTTC. The V gene is TRBV7-9, the J gene TRBJ2-1; 12 bases line up with TRBD2. Per the germline V gene, CDR1 is SEHNR and CDR2 is FQNEAQ (reference sequence). The length of the CDR3 is 17 residues. The V gene end was trimmed by 5 bases and the J gene end by 2 bases; junction bases not matched to a gene: 7. The full variable domain, with the rest looked up from reference TRBV7-9 and TRBJ2-1, is DTGVSQNPRHKITKRGQNVTFRCDPISEHNRLYWYRQTLGQGPEFLTYFQNEAQLEKSRLLSDRFSAERPKGSFSTLEIQRTEQGDSAMYLCASSPRLAGVTYNEQFFGPGTRLTVL.

This clonotype showed up many times. The chain is built from TRBV6-2 or TRBV6-3 and TRBJ2-2, with 7 positions matching TRBD2. The germline CDR1 and CDR2 sequences are MNHEY and SVGEGT. J gave up 6 bases and V 5 bases, and 6 bases lay outside the gene matches. This CDR3 has 14 amino acids. DNA for the CDR3: TGTGCCAGCAGTGCCGGACTAGACGCCGGGGAGCTGTTTTTT. Residues: CASSAGLDAGELFF.

This clonotype was counted a few times. A much bigger clone sits one base away, suggesting this may be a read error. The chain carries TRBV15 and TRBJ1-5; D perhaps matches TRBD1 (6 bases). CDR1 and CDR2 from the germline V gene are LNHNV and YYDKDF (reference sequence). The CDR3 sequence is 16 residues long. The CDR3 DNA follows: TGTCCCACCAGCAGCCCGGGACAAAAAAGCAATCAGCCCCAGCATTTT. Its protein is CPTSSPGQKSNQPQHF.

This clonotype was observed a few times. This rearrangement joins TRBV28 to TRBJ2-1; 8 nucleotides match TRBD2. V lost 2 bases, J lost 6 bases, and 3 bases stayed unmatched. CDR1 and CDR2 from the germline V gene are MDHEN and SYDVKM. The CDR3 has 14 residues. As DNA, the CDR3 is TGTGCCAGCAGTTTACCACTAGCGGCCAATGAGCAGTTCTTC. It yields the protein CASSLPLAANEQFF.

V gene TRBV2 combines with J gene TRBJ2-1; D may be TRBD2 (6 bases). CDR3 length: 13 amino acids. Looked up from germline, CDR1 is SNHLY and CDR2 is FYNNEI. The V end lost 7 bases, the J end lost 3 bases, and 10 bases lay between the germline ends. The CDR3 bases are TGTGCCAGCACTGGGGGAGGCTACAATGAGCAGTTCTTC. It codes for CASTGGGYNEQFF.

The chain joins TRBV15 to TRBJ2-7; D unresolved. The CDR3 sequence is 15 residues long. V lost 0 bases, J lost 4 bases, and 13 bases lay in between. Per the germline V gene, CDR1 is LNHNV and CDR2 is YYDKDF (reference sequence). The CDR3 DNA reads as TGTGCCACCAGCAGAGATCTGGGCCGAGTTTACGAGCAGTACTTC. Translated, it gives CATSRDLGRVYEQYF.

About this clonotype itself: A much larger clone is a single base away; this may be a read error. V and J are TRBV15 and TRBJ2-1; D is ambiguous. The CDR3 length is 13 residues. Germline loops: CDR1 LNHNV, CDR2 YYDKDF (reference sequence). CDR3 nucleotide sequence: TGTGCCACCAGGGGCTACTCCTACAATGAGCAGTCCTTC. Residues: CATRGYSYNEQSF.

This clonotype has more than one count but fewer than ten. V gene TRBV4-3 combines with J gene TRBJ1-6, with 11 bases identical to TRBD1. J gave up 7 bases and V 7 bases, and 6 bases lay outside the gene matches. The CDR3 spans 15 residues. Germline CDR1 LGHNA, CDR2 YSLEER. The CDR3 DNA sequence: TGCGCCAGCACCTCCGGACAGGGGGCGAATTCACCCCTCCACTTT. Translation: CASTSGQGANSPLHF.

The V and J genes are TRBV20-1 and TRBJ2-1; TRBD2 matches 16 bases. CDR3 size: 18 residues. The germline CDR1 and CDR2 sequences are DFQATT and SNEGSKA (reference sequence). Germline trimming cut 5 bases from V and 5 bases from J; bases unmatched to any gene: 12. The CDR3 DNA reads TGCAGTGCTTCCTCTGTCCACGGGACTAGCGGGAGGGACAATGAGCAGTTCTTC. This encodes CSASSVHGTSGRDNEQFF.

With regard to this clonotype: This CDR3 fails to terminate in the conserved phenylalanine or tryptophan, so it likely reflects a read error. This rearrangement joins TRBV4-1 to TRBJ2-2; 11 bases align to TRBD2. V trimming: 1 base; J trimming: 7 bases; junction bases outside the gene matches: 8. Germline CDR1 and CDR2: MGHRA and YSYEKL. This CDR3 is 17 amino acids long. CDR3 bases: TGCGCCAGCAGCCAAGTTGGTCTTACTAGCGGGAGCGGGGAGCTGTTTTAT. This sequence encodes CASSQVGLTSGSGELFY.

This clonotype was observed at least ten times. The chain combines TRBV6-2 or TRBV6-3 with TRBJ1-1; a weak D match, TRBD1 (5 bases). This CDR3 region has 15 residues. Germline CDR1 and CDR2: MNHEY and SVGEGT. Trimming removed 5 bases from V and 1 base from J, with 14 bases in between. CDR3 region: CASSLSGTPNTEAFF. The CDR3 bases are TGTGCCAGCAGTCTTTCCGGGACTCCGAACACTGAAGCTTTCTTT.

About this clonotype itself: A much larger clone sits a single nucleotide away, making a read error possible. J is TRBJ2-1 and V is TRBV6-6; D call uncertain. CDR3 length: 15 amino acids. The V gene lost 0 bases and the J gene lost 10 bases, with 16 bases spanning the gap. Looked up from germline, CDR1 is MNHNY and CDR2 is SVGAGI (reference sequence). The CDR3 is CASSYSPGPIYEQFF. As DNA, the CDR3 is TGTGCCAGCAGTTACTCGCCAGGTCCCATCTACGAGCAGTTCTTC.

The chain uses TRBV28 and TRBJ2-5, with 7 bases fitting TRBD1. The CDR3 is 14 amino acids. The junction had 3 bases not matched to a gene; V was cut back by 4 bases and J by 1 base. CDR1 MDHEN and CDR2 SYDVKM come from the germline V gene. CDR3 loop: CASSSDRVQETQYF. The DNA of the CDR3 is TGTGCCAGCAGTTCCGACAGGGTCCAAGAGACCCAGTACTTC.

This clonotype was counted once. J is TRBJ2-5 and V is TRBV18; D call uncertain. CDR3 length: 13 amino acids. V was trimmed by 1 base and J by 4 bases, leaving 7 bases between them. The germline V gene has CDR1 KGHSH and CDR2 LQKENI. CDR3 bases: TGTGCCAGCTCACCACGGATAGTAGAGACCCAGTACTTC. It encodes CASSPRIVETQYF.

Concerning this clonotype itself: A much more abundant neighbour one base away suggests this may be a read error. V is TRBV6-1 and J is TRBJ1-6, with 8 bases identical to TRBD1. Germline CDR1 reads MNHNS; CDR2 reads SASEGT. This CDR3 is built from 15 residues. DNA of the CDR3: TGTGCCAGCAGGGACAGGGCTTCCTATAATTCACCCCCCCACTTT. Translated: CASRDRASYNSPPHF.

This clonotype was counted a few times. Its ends do not fully match the called genes, so a read error is possible. The gene calls are TRBV6-6 and TRBJ2-1; D unclear. The CDR3 spans 15 residues. Germline-derived CDR1 and CDR2 are MNHNY and SVGAGI (reference sequence). CDR3 in DNA: TGTGCCAGCAGTTACCCAGGCTCCTCCAACAATGAGCAGTTCTTC. Translated: CASSYPGSSNNEQFF.

The J gene is TRBJ2-3, the V gene TRBV4-1; 7 nucleotides match TRBD1. Per germline, CDR1 MGHRA and CDR2 YSYEKL. There are 15 residues in the CDR3. With V trimmed by 0 bases and J by 6 bases, 6 bases remained unmatched. The CDR3 reads CASSQDDRARDTQYF. The CDR3 nucleotides read TGCGCCAGCAGCCAAGACGACAGGGCGCGGGATACGCAGTATTTT.

This clonotype was observed at least ten times. This chain connects TRBV20-1 to TRBJ1-1, with D possibly being TRBD1 (6 bases). V was cut by 3 bases and J by 1 base, with 9 bases left in between. Germline lookup yields CDR1 DFQATT and CDR2 SNEGSKA (reference sequence). CDR3 length: 13 amino acids. CDR3 sequence: CSARLGQNTEAFF. The CDR3 nucleotides are TGCAGTGCTAGGCTGGGACAGAACACTGAAGCTTTCTTT.

This chain joins TRBV27 and TRBJ2-2, with no clear D. Germline values: CDR1 MNHEY, CDR2 SMNVEV (reference sequence). This CDR3 has 14 residues. V gave up 6 bases and J gave up 2 bases, with 10 bases separating them. CDR3: CASSLAKNTGELFF. The DNA of the CDR3 is TGTGCCAGCAGCTTGGCTAAAAACACCGGGGAGCTGTTTTTT.

The J gene is TRBJ2-7, the V gene TRBV6-2 or TRBV6-3, with 11 bases fitting TRBD2. The junction had 14 bases not matched to a gene; V was cut back by 7 bases and J by 3 bases. The CDR3 runs 17 residues. Germline V lookup: CDR1 MNHEY, CDR2 SVGEGT. Here the CDR3 reads CASTGVPSGRFGYEQYF. Here the CDR3 DNA reads TGTGCCAGCACGGGTGTCCCTAGCGGGAGGTTCGGCTACGAGCAGTACTTC.

The chain recombines TRBV27 with TRBJ2-7; 7 nucleotides align to TRBD1. With 6 bases clipped from V and 2 bases from J, the junction kept 19 bases outside the gene matches. Germline CDR1 MNHEY, CDR2 SMNVEV (reference sequence). The CDR3 is 18 residues long. Written as DNA, the CDR3 is TGTGCCAGCAGGGATTACAGGGGTCGAGCTCCTAATACCTACGAGCAGTACTTC. This gives the protein CASRDYRGRAPNTYEQYF.

The count of this clonotype is one. The rearrangement uses TRBV27 and TRBJ2-1; 8 bases match TRBD2. This CDR3 is 15 amino acids long. In germline, CDR1 is MNHEY, CDR2 SMNVEV (reference sequence). With 6 bases clipped from V and 4 bases from J, the junction kept 8 bases outside the gene matches. The CDR3 is CASRKKSGGYNEQFF. Here the CDR3 DNA reads TGTGCCAGCAGAAAGAAAAGCGGGGGATACAATGAGCAGTTCTTC.

Concerning this clonotype itself: A much larger clone sits a single nucleotide away, making a read error possible. Without the conserved terminal phenylalanine or tryptophan, this CDR3 likely stems from a read error. The V gene is TRBV6-2 or TRBV6-3, the J gene TRBJ2-7, with no clear D. V gave up 5 bases and J gave up 5 bases, with 19 bases separating them. This CDR3 has 15 amino acids. Looked up from germline, CDR1 is MNHEY and CDR2 is SVGEGT. CDR3 sequence reads: CASSQPLGGVDEQYC. The CDR3 DNA is TGTGCCAGCAGTCAACCCCTCGGTGGGGTCGACGAGCAGTACTGC.

V gene TRBV15 combines with J gene TRBJ1-2; D ambiguous. This CDR3 contains 15 residues. The V and J ends lost 0 bases and 8 bases respectively, with 16 bases between them. In germline, CDR1 is LNHNV, CDR2 YYDKDF (reference sequence). The CDR3 loop is CATSREILGLGGYTF. The CDR3 DNA follows: TGTGCCACCAGCAGAGAAATCCTCGGCCTTGGGGGCTACACCTTC.

This clonotype was seen a few times. The V and J genes are TRBV2 and TRBJ2-7; D is uncertain. The CDR3 spans 11 residues. V lost 4 bases to trimming and J lost 4 bases, with 5 bases between them. Germline values: CDR1 SNHLY, CDR2 FYNNEI. CDR3 nucleotide sequence: TGTGCCAGCAGTGGAACTTACGAGCAGTACTTC. Translation: CASSGTYEQYF.

The chain recombines TRBV29-1 with TRBJ1-1; D perhaps matches TRBD1 (5 bases). With 4 bases removed from V and 0 bases from J, the gap between germline ends came to 9 bases. The CDR3 consists of 13 residues. The germline gives CDR1 SQVTM, CDR2 ANQGSEA. The CDR3 is CSVVTALNTEAFF. CDR3 DNA sequence: TGCAGCGTTGTGACAGCCCTGAACACTGAAGCTTTCTTT.